One and the same sample provided the 28 T cell receptor beta chains below, sequenced in a study of Ad26.COV2.S vaccination and SARS-CoV-2 variants. Sequencing was performed with immunoSEQ multiplex PCR; in TCRdb, only in-frame clones are kept and a portion is missing. The sample gives some 190,000 clones, roughly 87% of which show up once; over 4.5% is in the top ten. The sequenced sample was peripheral blood, obtained after recovery from COVID-19. The source of these receptors is a human donor who had recovered from COVID-19.

V and J are TRBV7-3 and TRBJ2-4; D may be TRBD1 (5 bases). With 2 bases removed from V and 7 bases from J, the gap between germline ends came to 9 bases. Looked up from germline, CDR1 is SGHTA and CDR2 is FQGTGA. The CDR3 is made up of 13 amino acids. CDR3 in amino acids: CASSLDSLNIQYF. The CDR3 DNA reads as TGTGCCAGCAGCTTAGACAGCCTCAACATTCAGTACTTC.

The rearrangement joins TRBV18 to TRBJ1-5; the match to TRBD1 covers 8 bases. The CDR3 runs 15 residues. Germline V gene lookup returns CDR1 KGHSH and CDR2 LQKENI. The ends lost 3 bases at V and 3 bases at J; junction bases unmatched: 4. CDR3 residues: CASSPGRGPNQPQHF. The CDR3 DNA follows: TGTGCCAGCTCACCGGGCAGGGGGCCCAATCAGCCCCAGCATTTT.

The chain couples TRBV12-3 or TRBV12-4 to TRBJ2-2, with no clear D. CDR3 length: 13 residues. Trimming cost V 3 bases and J 6 bases, with 8 bases left between them. CDR3 DNA: TGTGCCAGCAGTTTCACCGGGTCCGGGGAGCTGTTTTTT. It encodes CASSFTGSGELFF.

The CDR3 DNA follows: TGTGCCAGCAGTGACGGGACAGGGGGCACAGATACGCAGTATTTT. Translating it yields CASSDGTGGTDTQYF. J is TRBJ2-3 and V is TRBV6-4; 10 bases fit TRBD1. This CDR3 is built from 15 residues. After removal of 2 bases from V and 1 base from J, the junction contained 0 bases not matched to a gene. Germline V lookup: CDR1 MRHNA, CDR2 SNTAGT.

The rearrangement joins TRBV9 to TRBJ1-3, with unresolved D. The CDR3 contains 15 residues. CDR1 SGDLS and CDR2 YYNGEE come from the germline V gene. Trimming pared 0 bases from V and 8 bases from J, leaving 15 bases between. The CDR3 bases are TGTGCCAGCAGCGTAGCTATAATAGGGTCGGACACCATATATTTT. Its translation is CASSVAIIGSDTIYF.

V usage is TRBV5-1 and J usage is TRBJ2-5, with 7 bases fitting TRBD1. V was pared by 2 bases and J by 4 bases, with 11 bases of the junction left unmatched. The CDR3 extends over 16 amino acids. Looked up from germline, CDR1 is SGHRS and CDR2 is YFSETQ. CDR3 amino acids: CASSLPREGASETQYF. The CDR3, as DNA: TGCGCCAGCAGCTTACCACGAGAGGGGGCCTCAGAGACCCAGTACTTC.

Remarks on this clone: This sample includes further DNA sequences coding for the same CDR3. The gene calls are TRBV18 and TRBJ2-7, with D hard to call. CDR3 size: 12 residues. Germline CDR1 KGHSH, CDR2 LQKENI. V shed 3 bases and J shed 4 bases, with 7 bases lying between them. The CDR3: CASSPVGYEQYF. CDR3 bases: TGTGCCAGCTCACCGGTGGGGTACGAGCAGTACTTC.

This chain connects TRBV6-5 to TRBJ2-1, with TRBD2 matching over 9 bases. The germline gives CDR1 MNHEY, CDR2 SVGAGI. The CDR3 runs to 13 residues. V lost 11 bases, J lost 7 bases, and 9 bases stayed unmatched. DNA of the CDR3: TGTGCCTCCCGACTAGCGGTATTAAATGAGCAGTTCTTC. Amino acid sequence: CASRLAVLNEQFF.

This rearrangement joins TRBV29-1 to TRBJ1-2; D call uncertain. This CDR3 is built from 12 residues. Germline V gives CDR1 SQVTM, CDR2 ANQGSEA. Trimming took 1 base from V and 4 from J, leaving 7 bases between them. The CDR3 reads CSVEARSYGYTF. The CDR3 bases are TGCAGCGTTGAAGCCAGGTCCTATGGCTACACCTTC.

Worth noting for this clone: The same CDR3 can be traced to other DNA sequences in this sample. The CDR3 sequence: CSVGGGDYGYTF. As DNA, the CDR3 is TGCAGCGTTGGAGGGGGCGACTATGGCTACACCTTC. V and J are TRBV29-1 and TRBJ1-2, with TRBD1 identical over 7 bases. The germline gives CDR1 SQVTM, CDR2 ANQGSEA. The J segment lost 3 bases and the V segment lost 4 bases, leaving 2 bases of the junction unmatched. CDR3 length: 12 amino acids.

This clone is a singleton in its sample. A junction end diverges from the germline sequence, so it may reflect a read error. The V gene is TRBV6-1, the J gene TRBJ1-1, with D unclear. Germline CDR1 is MNHNS and CDR2 is SASEGT. The CDR3 runs 13 residues. CDR3 sequence: CASSELEYTQAFF. For the CDR3, the DNA is TGTGCCAGCAGTGAATTAGAATACACTCAAGCTTTCTTT.

The rearrangement links TRBV5-1 to TRBJ2-2; 14 positions agree with TRBD2. V shed 4 bases and J 6 bases; nucleotides not matched to a gene: 5. Germline V gene data show CDR1 as SGHRS and CDR2 as YFSETQ. The CDR3 length is 16 residues. The chain's CDR3 is CASSPRLAGGPGELFF. The DNA for the CDR3 is TGCGCCAGCAGCCCCCGACTAGCGGGGGGGCCCGGGGAGCTGTTTTTT.

The sample holds one count of this clone. The chain recombines TRBV5-1 with TRBJ2-3; 13 bases fit TRBD2. Germline assignment: CDR1 SGHRS and CDR2 YFSETQ. V shed 4 bases, J shed 2 bases, and the junction held 13 bases outside the gene matches. The CDR3 consists of 19 residues. The CDR3 DNA sequence: TGCGCCAGCAGCATCACTAGCGGGGGGGCCTTGCGCCCCACAGATACGCAGTATTTT. Translation gives CASSITSGGALRPTDTQYF.

The rearrangement joins TRBV29-1 to TRBJ2-7; D not certain. The V and J ends lost 2 bases and 0 bases respectively, with 11 bases between them. CDR3 length: 14 residues. Germline V CDR1 and CDR2: SQVTM, ANQGSEA. This chain's CDR3 is CSVELDLSSYEQYF. The DNA for the CDR3 is TGCAGCGTTGAACTGGACCTTAGCTCCTACGAGCAGTACTTC.

The chain has TRBV5-3 and TRBJ2-1; 8 nucleotides match TRBD2. TRBV5-3 counts as an open reading frame of uncertain function. The CDR3 runs 16 residues. Trimming at V came to 5 bases and at J to 4 bases, leaving 11 bases not matched to a gene. The CDR3 spells CARSLGRGRGYNEQFF. CDR3 in DNA: TGTGCCAGAAGTCTCGGGAGGGGGAGGGGGTACAATGAGCAGTTCTTC.

This rearrangement joins TRBV5-4 to TRBJ2-5; D gene unclear. This CDR3 is built from 14 residues. CDR1 and CDR2 (germline): SGHNT, YYREEE (reference sequence). V shed 3 bases and J shed 1 base, with 10 bases lying between them. This CDR3 reads CASSSNSAQETQYF. The CDR3 DNA reads as TGTGCCAGCAGCTCAAACAGCGCCCAAGAGACCCAGTACTTC.

The rearrangement links TRBV2 to TRBJ2-2, with D hard to call. The V end lost 2 bases, the J end lost 4 bases, and 8 bases lay between the germline ends. CDR1 is SNHLY, CDR2 FYNNEI, per germline. The CDR3 is made up of 14 amino acids. CDR3 amino acids: CASSESPGTGELFF. The CDR3, as DNA: TGTGCCAGCAGTGAATCCCCGGGCACCGGGGAGCTGTTTTTT.

V gene TRBV5-1 combines with J gene TRBJ1-1, with 9 positions matching TRBD1. The CDR3 runs 13 residues. CDR1 and CDR2 (germline): SGHRS, YFSETQ. V gave up 3 bases and J gave up 5 bases; unmatched junction bases: 2. CDR3 bases: TGCGCCAGCAGCTCACAGGGGGCTACTGAAGCTTTCTTT. It codes for CASSSQGATEAFF.

The chain joins TRBV11-2 to TRBJ2-1; TRBD2 aligns across 10 bases. The trim removed 5 bases at V and 3 bases at J, leaving 4 bases unmatched. CDR3 length: 15 residues. The germline V gene has CDR1 SGHAT and CDR2 FQNNGV. As DNA, the CDR3 is TGTGCCAGCAGCCTCGGACTAGCGGACTACAATGAGCAGTTCTTC. It codes for CASSLGLADYNEQFF.

The J gene is TRBJ2-7, the V gene TRBV5-1; tentative D call: TRBD1 (6 bases). CDR1 is SGHRS, CDR2 YFSETQ, per germline. V gave up 3 bases and J gave up 2 bases, with 15 bases separating them. There are 15 residues in the CDR3. The CDR3, as DNA: TGCGCCAGCAGCTCCACCCTCAGGGGCCCCTACGAGCAGTACTTC. It encodes CASSSTLRGPYEQYF.

The gene calls are TRBV7-2 and TRBJ2-7; D not certain. CDR1 and CDR2 (germline): SGHTA, FQGNSA. The V end lost 5 bases, the J end lost 3 bases, and 11 bases lay between the germline ends. This CDR3 is 13 amino acids long. The DNA for the CDR3 is TGTGCCAGCAGCGTGGTGGAAGGCTACGAGCAGTACTTC. It yields the protein CASSVVEGYEQYF.

This chain links TRBV29-1 with TRBJ2-3, with TRBD2 matching over 9 bases. Germline V gene lookup returns CDR1 SQVTM and CDR2 ANQGSEA. The CDR3 totals 14 residues. V shed 5 bases, J shed 0 bases, and the junction held 3 bases outside the gene matches. The CDR3 spells CSVSLAGSTDTQYF. CDR3 bases: TGCAGCGTTTCGCTAGCGGGGAGCACAGATACGCAGTATTTT.

V is TRBV12-5 and J is TRBJ2-3; D gene unclear. This CDR3 contains 11 residues. CDR1 is LGHNT, CDR2 FRNRAP, per germline. Between the trimmed V and J ends, which lost 1 base and 11 bases, there was a span of 7 bases. The CDR3 sequence: CASGLGERQYF. The CDR3, as DNA: TGTGCTAGTGGTTTGGGTGAACGGCAGTATTTT.

A few counts support this clone. The chain joins TRBV6-2 or TRBV6-3 to TRBJ2-1; 7 bases fit TRBD1. This CDR3 region has 14 residues. Trimming removed 2 bases from V and 5 bases from J; junction bases left unmatched: 3. Germline CDR1 MNHEY, CDR2 SVGEGT. CDR3 nucleotides: TGTGCCAGCAGTTACGGGACAGCCCACAATGAGCAGTTCTTC. It translates to CASSYGTAHNEQFF.

The chain combines TRBV10-3 with TRBJ1-1, with D possibly being TRBD1 (6 bases). Germline-derived CDR1 and CDR2 are ENHRY and SYGVKD. The CDR3 spans 12 residues. Trimming shortened V by 5 bases and J by 5 bases, and 9 bases separated the two germline ends. CDR3 residues: CAISHRETEAFF. The CDR3 coding sequence is TGTGCCATCAGTCACAGGGAGACTGAAGCTTTCTTT.

The V gene is TRBV21-1, the J gene TRBJ2-1; the D call in the table, TRBD2, was not verified against the DNA. TRBV21-1 is noted as a pseudogene. The CDR3 contains 11 residues. CDR3: CASSKYGEQFF. In nucleotides, the CDR3 is TGTGCCAGCAGCAAGTACGGGGAGCAGTTCTTC.

This sequence joins TRBV5-1 and TRBJ2-2; no clear D gene. The CDR3 has 15 amino acids. CDR1 and CDR2 (germline): SGHRS, YFSETQ. V lost 5 bases to trimming and J lost 0 bases, with 11 bases between them. The CDR3 nucleotides are TGCGCCAGCAGACTGAACTCCGCGAACACCGGGGAGCTGTTTTTT. It codes for CASRLNSANTGELFF.

CDR3 bases: TGTGCCAGCAGCTTCGGGACCCCCAATACGCAGTATTTT. This encodes CASSFGTPNTQYF. The rearrangement uses TRBV7-2 and TRBJ2-3, with D tentatively TRBD1 or TRBD2 (5 bases each). Germline CDR1 SGHTA, CDR2 FQGNSA. The V end was cut by 3 bases, the J end by 7 bases, with 11 bases between. The CDR3 length is 13 residues.